The T cell receptor (beta chain) described here comes from a study of blood T cell repertoires in COVID-19 (dated by TCRdb to the early 2020s). As for the study more broadly: Collaborator samples came from the United States, Italy and Spain and covered acute and convalescent phases of COVID-19. Where available, HLA class I and class II types were taken from metadata supplied by the sample provider and were not determined by assay-based typing. The sample metadata nearly always contained a de-identified subject ID, COVID-19 status, age in years and sex. The repertoires were released in a freely available public database intended as a resource for research on the immune response to SARS-CoV-2. The material from the prospective study consisted of cDNA or gDNA derived from T cells, B-cell-depleted T cells, or PBMCs. Samples were obtained from the ongoing ImmuneRACE study (first 160 participants) and from some 1,200 subjects provided by 6 global collaborators. The dataset comprised deeply sampled blood TCRbeta repertoires from subjects exposed to, actively infected with, or recovered from COVID-19. General study outcomes and caveats: The amount of clinical and demographic metadata varied by source and participant and was provided uncurated.

Enrolling through a virtual design, the prospective study's participants ranged in age from roughly 18 to 89 years and lived across 24 United States geographic areas. In the prospective study, participants were assigned to cohorts based on the clinical history participants reported in a screening survey and a study questionnaire. Each participant in the prospective study had whole blood, serum and a nasopharyngeal or oropharyngeal swab collected by mobile phlebotomists. Over a roughly 2-month period, participants in the prospective study had the option of providing additional blood draws and questionnaires. Prospective study blood samples were shipped either frozen or at room temperature before DNA extraction. TCRbeta CDR3 regions were amplified from genomic DNA by means of the immunoSEQ Assay, a bias-controlled multiplex PCR. Under the source paper's analysis protocol: Within the assay, amplification of reference gene primers was used to estimate how many nucleated cells each sample contained. To quantify the absolute abundance of each unique TCRbeta CDR3 rearrangement, sequence reads were collapsed and filtered. For each sample, productive Simpson clonality was calculated as the square root of Simpson's diversity index across productive rearrangements. This immuneACCESS table, as held by TCRdb, lists in-frame sequences with V and J called but not all clones. Of the missing ones, under half trace to an unresolved V gene in checked studies; the others have no known cause. V and J calls and clone size are those listed in that table; D and trimming were worked out from the DNA. This sample lists 150,000 to 200,000 clones; under 80% were detected once. The top ten clones comprise 17% of the sample.

As to this clone: Its antigen remains undetermined. Per-base quality was not reported, and no clone a single base away is much larger than it.

After removal of 6 bases from V and 1 base from J, the junction retains 3 bases not matched to a gene. The CDR3 numbers 14 residues from cysteine through phenylalanine. CDR3 DNA only is kept here, 42 bases in frame from base 1. In the germline V gene, CDR1 corresponds to MDHEN and CDR2 to SYDVKM. This receptor was obtained from a woman aged 50 to 60 with acute COVID-19. What was sequenced was PBMCs or T cells enriched from blood (not recorded which). Rearrangement joined TRBV28 to TRBJ1-5, with TRBD1 matching 7 junction bases. The DNA reads as follows: TGTGCCAGCAGAGGACAGGTCAGCAATCAGCCCCAGCATTTT. Translated, it reads CASRGQVSNQPQHF. With the rest looked up from the reference TRBV28 and TRBJ1-5 genes rather than sequenced, the full variable domain is DVKVTQSSRYLVKRTGEKVFLECVQDMDHENMFWYRQDPGLGLRLIYFSYDVKMKEKGDIPEGYSVSREKKERFSLILESASTNQTSMYLCASRGQVSNQPQHFGDGTRLSIL.